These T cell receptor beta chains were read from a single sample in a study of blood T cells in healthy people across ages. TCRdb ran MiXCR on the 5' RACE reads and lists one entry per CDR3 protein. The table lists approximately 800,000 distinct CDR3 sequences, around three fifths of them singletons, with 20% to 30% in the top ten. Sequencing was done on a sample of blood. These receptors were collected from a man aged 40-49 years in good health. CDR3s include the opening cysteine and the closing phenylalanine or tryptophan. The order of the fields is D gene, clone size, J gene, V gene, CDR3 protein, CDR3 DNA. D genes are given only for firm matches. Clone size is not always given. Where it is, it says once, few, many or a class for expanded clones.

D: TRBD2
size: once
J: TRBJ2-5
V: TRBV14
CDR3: CASSQDTGLARMNRETQYF
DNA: TGTGCCAGCAGCCAAGATACGGGACTAGCTAGGATGAATCGAGAGACCCAGTACTTC

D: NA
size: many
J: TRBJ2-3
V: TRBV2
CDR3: CASTGQSTSTDTQYF
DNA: TGTGCCAGCACCGGCCAGTCAACTAGCACAGATACGCAGTATTTT

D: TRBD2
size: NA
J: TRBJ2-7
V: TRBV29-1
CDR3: CSVLTSGRTALAYEQYF
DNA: TGCAGCGTTTTGACTAGCGGGAGAACTGCTTTAGCCTACGAGCAGTACTTC

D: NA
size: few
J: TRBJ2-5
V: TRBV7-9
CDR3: CASSLRSQETQYF
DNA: TGTGCCAGCAGCTTAAGGAGCCAAGAGACCCAGTACTTC

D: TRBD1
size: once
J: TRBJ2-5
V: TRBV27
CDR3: CASSLSQGDSYGETQYF
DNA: TGTGCCAGCAGTTTATCACAGGGGGATTCTTACGGGGAGACCCAGTACTTC

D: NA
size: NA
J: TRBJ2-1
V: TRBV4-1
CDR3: CASSQVVTVGWSISYNEQFF
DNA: TGCGCCAGCAGCCAAGTGGTTACAGTTGGGTGGAGTATCTCCTACAATGAGCAGTTCTTC

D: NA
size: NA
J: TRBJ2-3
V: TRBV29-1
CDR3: CSVYRVDTQYF
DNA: TGCAGCGTGTACAGGGTTGATACGCAGTATTTT

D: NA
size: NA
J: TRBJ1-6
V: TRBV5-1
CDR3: CASTPMRGEETHSPLHF
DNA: TGCGCCAGCACCCCGATGAGAGGGGAGGAAACGCATTCACCCCTCCACTTT

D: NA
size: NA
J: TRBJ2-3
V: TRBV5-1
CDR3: CASSRTGQYTDTQYF
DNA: TGCGCCAGCAGCCGGACCGGACAGTACACAGATACGCAGTATTTT

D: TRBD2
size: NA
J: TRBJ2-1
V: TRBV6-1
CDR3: CASSGLAGGDEQFF
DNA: TGTGCCAGCAGTGGACTAGCGGGGGGAGATGAGCAGTTCTTC

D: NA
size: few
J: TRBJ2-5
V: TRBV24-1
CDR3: CATSEHLEETQYF
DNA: TGTGCCACCAGTGAGCACCTGGAGGAGACCCAGTACTTC